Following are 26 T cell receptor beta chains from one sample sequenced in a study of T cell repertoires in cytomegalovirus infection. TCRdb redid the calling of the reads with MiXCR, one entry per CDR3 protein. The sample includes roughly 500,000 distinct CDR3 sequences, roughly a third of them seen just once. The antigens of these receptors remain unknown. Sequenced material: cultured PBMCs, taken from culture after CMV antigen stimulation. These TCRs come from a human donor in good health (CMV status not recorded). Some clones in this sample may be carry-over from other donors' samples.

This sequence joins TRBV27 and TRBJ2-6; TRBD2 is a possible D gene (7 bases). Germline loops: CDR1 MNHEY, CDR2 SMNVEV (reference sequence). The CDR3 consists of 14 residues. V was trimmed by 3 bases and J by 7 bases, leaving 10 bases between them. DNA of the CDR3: TGTGCCAGCAGTTTGGGGGGGCAAGCCAACGTCCTGACTTTC. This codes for CASSLGGQANVLTF.

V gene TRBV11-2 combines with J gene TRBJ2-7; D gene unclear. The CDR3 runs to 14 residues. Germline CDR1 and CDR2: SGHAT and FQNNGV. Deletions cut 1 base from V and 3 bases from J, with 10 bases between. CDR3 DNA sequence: TGTGCCAGCAGCTTAGGCCTCGGGTACTACGAGCAGTACGTC. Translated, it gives CASSLGLGYYEQYV.

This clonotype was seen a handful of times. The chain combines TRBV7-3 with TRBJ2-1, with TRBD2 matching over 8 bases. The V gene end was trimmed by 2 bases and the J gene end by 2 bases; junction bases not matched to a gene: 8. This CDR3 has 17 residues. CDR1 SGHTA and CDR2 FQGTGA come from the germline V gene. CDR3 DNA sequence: TGTGCCAGCAGCTTACCCGGAGCGGGAGTGACCTACAATGAGCAGTTCTTC. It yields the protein CASSLPGAGVTYNEQFF.

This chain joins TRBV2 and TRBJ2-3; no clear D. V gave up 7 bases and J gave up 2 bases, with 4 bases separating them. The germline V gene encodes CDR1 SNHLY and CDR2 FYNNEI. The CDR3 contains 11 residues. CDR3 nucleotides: TGTGCCAGCACAGCCACAGATACGCAGTATTTT. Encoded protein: CASTATDTQYF.

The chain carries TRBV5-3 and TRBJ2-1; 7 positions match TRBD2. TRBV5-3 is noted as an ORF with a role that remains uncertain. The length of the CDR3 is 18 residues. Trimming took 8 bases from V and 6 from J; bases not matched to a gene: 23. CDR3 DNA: TGTGCCAGCAGCCTGGAGGGGAGTGGGCTAGCGGCTATCAATGAGCAGTTCTTC. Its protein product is CASSLEGSGLAAINEQFF.

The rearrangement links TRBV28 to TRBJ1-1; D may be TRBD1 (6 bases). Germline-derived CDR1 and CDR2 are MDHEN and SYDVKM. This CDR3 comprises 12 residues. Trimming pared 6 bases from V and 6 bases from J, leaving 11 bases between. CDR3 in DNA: TGTGCCAGCAGGGACCAGGGGCCTGAAGCTTTCTTT. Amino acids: CASRDQGPEAFF.

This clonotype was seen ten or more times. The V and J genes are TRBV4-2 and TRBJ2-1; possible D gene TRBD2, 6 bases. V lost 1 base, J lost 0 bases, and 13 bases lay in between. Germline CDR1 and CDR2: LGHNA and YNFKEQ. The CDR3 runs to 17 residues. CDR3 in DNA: TGTGCCAGCAGCCAAGTAACTAGCTCGAGCTCCTACAATGAGCAGTTCTTC. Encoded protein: CASSQVTSSSSYNEQFF.

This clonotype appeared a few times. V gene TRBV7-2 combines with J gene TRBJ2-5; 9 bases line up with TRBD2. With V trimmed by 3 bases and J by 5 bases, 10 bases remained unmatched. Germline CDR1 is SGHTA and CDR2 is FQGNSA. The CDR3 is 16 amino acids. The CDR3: CASSFSGSLGLETQYF. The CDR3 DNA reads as TGTGCCAGCAGCTTTAGCGGGAGCCTCGGTCTGGAGACCCAGTACTTC.

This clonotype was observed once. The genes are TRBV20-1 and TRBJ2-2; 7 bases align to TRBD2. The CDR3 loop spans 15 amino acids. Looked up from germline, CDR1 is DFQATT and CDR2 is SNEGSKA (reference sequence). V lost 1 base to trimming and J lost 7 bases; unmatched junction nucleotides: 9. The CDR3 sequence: CSARVGGGPIGELFF. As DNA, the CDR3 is TGCAGTGCTAGAGTCGGGGGAGGGCCGATCGGGGAGCTGTTTTTT.

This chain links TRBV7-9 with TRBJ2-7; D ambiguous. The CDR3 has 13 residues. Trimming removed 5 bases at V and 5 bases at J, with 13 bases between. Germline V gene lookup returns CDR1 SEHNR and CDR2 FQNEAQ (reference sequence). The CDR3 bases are TGTGCCAGCAGCCCGCCCCTAGAGCACGAGCAGTACTTC. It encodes CASSPPLEHEQYF.

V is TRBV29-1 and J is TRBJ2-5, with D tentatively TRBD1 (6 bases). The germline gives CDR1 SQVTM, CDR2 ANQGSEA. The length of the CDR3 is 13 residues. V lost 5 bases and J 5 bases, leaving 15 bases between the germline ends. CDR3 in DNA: TGCAGCGTTTTAAGGGGGACCCGGGAGACCCAGTACTTC. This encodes CSVLRGTRETQYF.

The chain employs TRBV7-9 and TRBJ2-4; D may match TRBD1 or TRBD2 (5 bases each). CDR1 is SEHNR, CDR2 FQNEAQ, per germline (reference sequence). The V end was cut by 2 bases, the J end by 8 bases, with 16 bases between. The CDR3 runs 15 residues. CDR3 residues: CASSLTQGANDIQYF. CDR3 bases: TGTGCCAGCAGCTTAACCCAGGGAGCAAATGACATTCAGTACTTC. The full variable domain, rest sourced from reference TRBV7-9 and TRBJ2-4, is DTGVSQNPRHKITKRGQNVTFRCDPISEHNRLYWYRQTLGQGPEFLTYFQNEAQLEKSRLLSDRFSAERPKGSFSTLEIQRTEQGDSAMYLCASSLTQGANDIQYFGAGTRLSVL.

CDR3 sequence: CASTRAGRNQPQHF. The CDR3 bases are TGTGCCAGCACCCGGGCGGGACGCAATCAGCCCCAGCATTTT. The gene calls are TRBV6-2 or TRBV6-3 and TRBJ1-5, with TRBD1 as a possible D gene (5 bases). From germline, CDR1 is MNHEY and CDR2 SVGEGT. V lost 7 bases, J lost 2 bases, and 12 bases lay in between. The CDR3 is 14 residues long.

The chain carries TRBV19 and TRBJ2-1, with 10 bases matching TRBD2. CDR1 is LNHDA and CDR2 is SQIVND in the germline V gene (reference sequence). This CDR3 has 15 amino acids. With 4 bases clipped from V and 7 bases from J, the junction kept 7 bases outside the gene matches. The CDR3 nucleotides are TGTGCCAGTAGTAGTCTAGCGGGAGTGGATAATGAGCAGTTCTTC. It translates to CASSSLAGVDNEQFF.

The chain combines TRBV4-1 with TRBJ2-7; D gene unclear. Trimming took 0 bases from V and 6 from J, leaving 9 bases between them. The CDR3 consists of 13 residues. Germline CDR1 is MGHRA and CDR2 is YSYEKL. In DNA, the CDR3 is TGCGCCAGCAGCCAAGATCCACGGCGCGAGCAGTACTTC. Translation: CASSQDPRREQYF.

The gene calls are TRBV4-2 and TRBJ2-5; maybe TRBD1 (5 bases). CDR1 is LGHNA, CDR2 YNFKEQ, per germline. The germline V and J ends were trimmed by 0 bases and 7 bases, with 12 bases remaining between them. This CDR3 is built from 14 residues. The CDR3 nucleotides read TGTGCCAGCAGCCAAGAGCGCCACACAGGGACCCAGTACTTC. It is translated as CASSQERHTGTQYF.

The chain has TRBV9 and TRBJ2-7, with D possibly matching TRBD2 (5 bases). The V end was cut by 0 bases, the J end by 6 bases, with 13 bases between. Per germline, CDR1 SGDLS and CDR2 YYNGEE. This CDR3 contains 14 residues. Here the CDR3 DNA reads TGTGCCAGCAGCGTAGAGGCGGGCCAGCTCGAGCAGTACTTC. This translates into CASSVEAGQLEQYF.

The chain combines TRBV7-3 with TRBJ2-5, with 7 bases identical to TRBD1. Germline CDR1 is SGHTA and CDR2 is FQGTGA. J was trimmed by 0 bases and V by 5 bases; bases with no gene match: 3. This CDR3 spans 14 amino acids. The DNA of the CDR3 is TGTGCCAGCAGCCCCGGACAGGACCAAGAGACCCAGTACTTC. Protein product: CASSPGQDQETQYF. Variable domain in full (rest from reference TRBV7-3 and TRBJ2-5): GAGVSQTPSNKVTEKGKYVELRCDPISGHTALYWYRQSLGQGPEFLIYFQGTGAADDSGLPNDRFFAVRPEGSVSTLKIQRTERGDSAVYLCASSPGQDQETQYFGPGTRLLVL.

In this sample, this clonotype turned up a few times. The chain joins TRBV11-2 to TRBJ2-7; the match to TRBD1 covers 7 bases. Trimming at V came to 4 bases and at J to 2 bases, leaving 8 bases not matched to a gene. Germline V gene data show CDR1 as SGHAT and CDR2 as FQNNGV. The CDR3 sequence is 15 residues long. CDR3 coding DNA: TGTGCCAGCAGCTCCGGGACAGAGATTCCCTACGAGCAGTACGTC. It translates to CASSSGTEIPYEQYV.

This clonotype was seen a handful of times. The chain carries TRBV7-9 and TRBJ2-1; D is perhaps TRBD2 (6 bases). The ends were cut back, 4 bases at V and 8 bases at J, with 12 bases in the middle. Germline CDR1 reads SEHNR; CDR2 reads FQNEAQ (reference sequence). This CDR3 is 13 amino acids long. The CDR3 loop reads CASSSGAGYEQFF. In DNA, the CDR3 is TGTGCCAGCAGCTCGGGAGCGGGCTATGAGCAGTTCTTC. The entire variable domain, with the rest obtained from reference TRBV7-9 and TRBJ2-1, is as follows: DTGVSQNPRHKITKRGQNVTFRCDPISEHNRLYWYRQTLGQGPEFLTYFQNEAQLEKSRLLSDRFSAERPKGSFSTLEIQRTEQGDSAMYLCASSSGAGYEQFFGPGTRLTVL.

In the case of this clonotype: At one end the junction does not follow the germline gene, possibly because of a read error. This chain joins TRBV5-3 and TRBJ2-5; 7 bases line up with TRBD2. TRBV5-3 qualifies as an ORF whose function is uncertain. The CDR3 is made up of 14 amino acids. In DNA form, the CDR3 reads TGTGCCAGCAGCTTGGGCGGGAGTCGGGAGACCCAGTACTTC. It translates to CASSLGGSRETQYF.

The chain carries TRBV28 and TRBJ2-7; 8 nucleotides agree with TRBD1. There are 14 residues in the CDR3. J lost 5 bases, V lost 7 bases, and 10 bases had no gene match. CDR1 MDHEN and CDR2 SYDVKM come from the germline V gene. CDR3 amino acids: CASTGAGGTHEQYF. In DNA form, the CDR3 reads TGTGCCAGCACCGGGGCAGGGGGCACCCACGAGCAGTACTTC.

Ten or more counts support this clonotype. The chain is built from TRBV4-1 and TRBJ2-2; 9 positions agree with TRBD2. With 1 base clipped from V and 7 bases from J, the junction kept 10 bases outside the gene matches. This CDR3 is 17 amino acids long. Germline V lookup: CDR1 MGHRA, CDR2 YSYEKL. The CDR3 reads CASSQVPAGGWGGELFF. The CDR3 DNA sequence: TGCGCCAGCAGCCAAGTCCCTGCGGGAGGGTGGGGCGGGGAGCTGTTTTTT.

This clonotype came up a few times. The CDR3 bases are TGTGCCAGCAGCTTCGTTGGGGGGGTAGGGACTGAAGCTTTCTTT. This encodes CASSFVGGVGTEAFF. The chain combines TRBV7-2 with TRBJ1-1, with D tentatively TRBD1 (5 bases). Germline V gives CDR1 SGHTA, CDR2 FQGNSA. Trimming stripped 3 bases from V and 5 bases from J, with 16 bases between. The CDR3 loop spans 15 amino acids.

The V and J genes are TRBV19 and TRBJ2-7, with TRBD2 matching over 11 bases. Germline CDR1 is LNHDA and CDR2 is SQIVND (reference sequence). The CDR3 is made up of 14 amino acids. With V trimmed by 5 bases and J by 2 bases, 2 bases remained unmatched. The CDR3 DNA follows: TGTGCCAGTAGTGGGACTAGCGGAGCCTACGAGCAGTACTTC. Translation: CASSGTSGAYEQYF.

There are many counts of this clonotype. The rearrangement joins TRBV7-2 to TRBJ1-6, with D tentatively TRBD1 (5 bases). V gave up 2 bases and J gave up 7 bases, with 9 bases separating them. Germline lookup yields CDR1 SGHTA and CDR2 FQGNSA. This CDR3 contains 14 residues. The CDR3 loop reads CASSLLRGNSPLHF. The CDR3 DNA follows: TGTGCCAGCAGCTTACTCCGGGGGAATTCACCCCTCCACTTT.